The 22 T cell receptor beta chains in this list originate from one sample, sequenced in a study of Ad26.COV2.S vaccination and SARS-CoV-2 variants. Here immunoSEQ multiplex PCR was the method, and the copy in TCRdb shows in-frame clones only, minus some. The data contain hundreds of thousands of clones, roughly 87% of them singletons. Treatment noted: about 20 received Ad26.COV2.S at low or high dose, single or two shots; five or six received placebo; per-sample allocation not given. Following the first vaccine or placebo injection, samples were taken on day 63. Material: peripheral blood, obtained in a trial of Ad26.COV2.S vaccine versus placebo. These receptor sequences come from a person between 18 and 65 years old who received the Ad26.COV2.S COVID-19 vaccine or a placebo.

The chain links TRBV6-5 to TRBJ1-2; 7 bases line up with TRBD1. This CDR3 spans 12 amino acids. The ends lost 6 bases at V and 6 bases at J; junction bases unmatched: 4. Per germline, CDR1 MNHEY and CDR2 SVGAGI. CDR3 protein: CASRGTEDGYTF. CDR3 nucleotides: TGTGCCAGCAGGGGGACAGAGGATGGCTACACCTTC.

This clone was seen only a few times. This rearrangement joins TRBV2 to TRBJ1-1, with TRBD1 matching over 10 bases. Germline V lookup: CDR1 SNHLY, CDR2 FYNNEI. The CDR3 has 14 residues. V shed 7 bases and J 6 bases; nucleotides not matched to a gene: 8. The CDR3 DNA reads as TGTGCCAGCAAACTGACAGGGGGCAAAGCTGAAGCTTTCTTT. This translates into CASKLTGGKAEAFF.

The DNA for the CDR3 is TGTGCCAGCAGCTCGGGACGAGGCTACGAGCAGTACTTC. This codes for CASSSGRGYEQYF. V is TRBV7-2 and J is TRBJ2-7, with D tentatively TRBD1 or TRBD2 (5 bases each). The CDR3 totals 13 residues. The V gene lost 4 bases and the J gene lost 3 bases, with 10 bases spanning the gap. Germline V gene sequence: CDR1 SGHTA, CDR2 FQGNSA.

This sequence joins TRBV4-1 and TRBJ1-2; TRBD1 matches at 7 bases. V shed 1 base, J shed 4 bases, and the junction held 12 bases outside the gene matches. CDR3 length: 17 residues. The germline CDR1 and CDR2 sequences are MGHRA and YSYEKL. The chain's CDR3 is CASSQGTGQGATYGYTF. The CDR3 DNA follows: TGCGCCAGCAGCCAAGGGACAGGTCAAGGAGCTACCTATGGCTACACCTTC.

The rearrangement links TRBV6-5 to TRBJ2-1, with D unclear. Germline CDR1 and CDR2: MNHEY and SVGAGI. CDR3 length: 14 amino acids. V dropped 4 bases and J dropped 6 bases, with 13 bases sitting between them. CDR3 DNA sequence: TGTGCCAGCAGTTTCCGAAAATCCCCCAATGAGCAGTTCTTC. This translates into CASSFRKSPNEQFF.

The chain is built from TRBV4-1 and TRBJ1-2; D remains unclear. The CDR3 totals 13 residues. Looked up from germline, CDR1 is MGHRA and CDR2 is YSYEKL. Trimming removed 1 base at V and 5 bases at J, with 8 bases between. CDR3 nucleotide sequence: TGCGCCAGCAGCCAAGGGAGGACGTATGGCTACACCTTC. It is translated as CASSQGRTYGYTF.

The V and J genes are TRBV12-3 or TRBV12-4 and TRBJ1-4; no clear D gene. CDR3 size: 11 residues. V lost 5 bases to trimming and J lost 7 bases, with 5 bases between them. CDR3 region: CASSPGEKLFF. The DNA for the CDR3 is TGTGCCAGCAGTCCGGGTGAAAAACTGTTTTTT.

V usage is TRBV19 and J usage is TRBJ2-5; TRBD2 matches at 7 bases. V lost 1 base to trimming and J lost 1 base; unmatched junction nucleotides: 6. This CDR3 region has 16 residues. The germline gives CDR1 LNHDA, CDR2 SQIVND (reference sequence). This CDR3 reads CASSIVPSGPQETQYF. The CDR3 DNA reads TGTGCCAGTAGTATAGTGCCTAGCGGCCCCCAAGAGACCCAGTACTTC.

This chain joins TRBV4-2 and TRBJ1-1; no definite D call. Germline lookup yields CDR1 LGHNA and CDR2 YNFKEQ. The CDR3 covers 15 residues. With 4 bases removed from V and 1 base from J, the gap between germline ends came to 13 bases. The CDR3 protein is CASSPPNSGNTEAFF. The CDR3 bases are TGTGCCAGCAGCCCCCCCAATAGTGGGAACACTGAAGCTTTCTTT.

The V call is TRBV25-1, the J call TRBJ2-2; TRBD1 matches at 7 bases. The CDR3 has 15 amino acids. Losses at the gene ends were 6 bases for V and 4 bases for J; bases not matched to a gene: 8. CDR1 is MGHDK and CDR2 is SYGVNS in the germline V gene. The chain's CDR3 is CASSRQGRSTGELFF. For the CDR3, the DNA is TGTGCCAGCAGCCGACAGGGAAGGAGCACCGGGGAGCTGTTTTTT.

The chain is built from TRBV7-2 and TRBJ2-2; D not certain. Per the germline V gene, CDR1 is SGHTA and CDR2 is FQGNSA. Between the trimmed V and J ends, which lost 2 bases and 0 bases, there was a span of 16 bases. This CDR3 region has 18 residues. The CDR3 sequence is CASSLRLGPSPNTGELFF. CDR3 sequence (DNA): TGTGCCAGCAGCTTAAGGCTTGGACCCTCCCCGAACACCGGGGAGCTGTTTTTT.

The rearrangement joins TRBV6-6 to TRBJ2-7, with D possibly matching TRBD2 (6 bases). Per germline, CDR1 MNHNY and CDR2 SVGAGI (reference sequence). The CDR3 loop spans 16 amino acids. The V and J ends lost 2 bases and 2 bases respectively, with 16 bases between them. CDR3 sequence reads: CASSYTLGGSPYEQYF. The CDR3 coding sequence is TGTGCCAGCAGTTACACCTTGGGGGGAAGTCCCTACGAGCAGTACTTC.

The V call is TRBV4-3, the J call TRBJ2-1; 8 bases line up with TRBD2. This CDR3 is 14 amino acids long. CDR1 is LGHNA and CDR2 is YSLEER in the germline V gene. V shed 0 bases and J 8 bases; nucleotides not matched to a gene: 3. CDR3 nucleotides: TGCGCCAGCAGCCAAGATCCGGGGGGGCATGAGCAGTTCTTC. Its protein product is CASSQDPGGHEQFF.

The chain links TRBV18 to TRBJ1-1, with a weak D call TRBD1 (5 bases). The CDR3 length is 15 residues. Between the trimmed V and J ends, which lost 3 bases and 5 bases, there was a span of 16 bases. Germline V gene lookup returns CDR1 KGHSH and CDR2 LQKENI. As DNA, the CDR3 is TGTGCCAGCTCACCCCCCCGGGGGGGGAGGACTGAAGCTTTCTTT. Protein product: CASSPPRGGRTEAFF.

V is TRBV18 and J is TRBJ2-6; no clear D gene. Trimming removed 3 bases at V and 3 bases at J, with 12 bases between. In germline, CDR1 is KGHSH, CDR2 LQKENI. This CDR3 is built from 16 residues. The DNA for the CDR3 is TGTGCCAGCTCACCCCTCGCGGTCGGTGGGGCCAACGTCCTGACTTTC. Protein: CASSPLAVGGANVLTF.

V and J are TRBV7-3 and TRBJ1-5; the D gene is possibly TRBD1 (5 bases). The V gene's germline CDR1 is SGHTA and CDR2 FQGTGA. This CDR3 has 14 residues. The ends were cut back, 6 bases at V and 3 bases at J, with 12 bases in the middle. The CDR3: CASSSDSYNQPQHF. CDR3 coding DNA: TGTGCCAGCAGTTCAGACAGTTACAATCAGCCCCAGCATTTT.

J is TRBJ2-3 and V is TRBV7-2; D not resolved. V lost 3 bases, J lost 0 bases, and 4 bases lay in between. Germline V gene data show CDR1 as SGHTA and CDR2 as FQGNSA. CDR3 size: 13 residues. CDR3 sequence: CASSFPSTDTQYF. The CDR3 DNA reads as TGTGCCAGCAGCTTCCCTAGCACAGATACGCAGTATTTT.

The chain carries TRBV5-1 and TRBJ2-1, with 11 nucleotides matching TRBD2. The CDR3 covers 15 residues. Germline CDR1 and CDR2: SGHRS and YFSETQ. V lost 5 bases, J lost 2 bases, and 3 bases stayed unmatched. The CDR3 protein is CASSPTSGAYNEQFF. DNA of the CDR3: TGCGCCAGCAGTCCGACTAGCGGGGCCTACAATGAGCAGTTCTTC.

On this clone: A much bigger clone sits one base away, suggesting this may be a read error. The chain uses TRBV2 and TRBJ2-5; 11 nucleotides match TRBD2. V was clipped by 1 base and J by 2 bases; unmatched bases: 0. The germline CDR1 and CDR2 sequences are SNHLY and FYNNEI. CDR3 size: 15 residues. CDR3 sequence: CASSEVAGGQETQYF. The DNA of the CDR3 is TGTGCCAGCAGTGAAGTAGCGGGGGGGCAAGAGACCCAGTACTTC.

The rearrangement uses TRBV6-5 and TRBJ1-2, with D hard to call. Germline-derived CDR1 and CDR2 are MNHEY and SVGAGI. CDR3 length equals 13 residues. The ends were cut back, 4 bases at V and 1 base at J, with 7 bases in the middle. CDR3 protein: CASSWLSNYGYTF. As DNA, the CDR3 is TGTGCCAGCAGTTGGCTCAGTAACTATGGCTACACCTTC.

The CDR3 coding sequence is TGTGCCAGCAGTTACGCCTACGAGCAGTACTTC. Its protein product is CASSYAYEQYF. V gene TRBV12-3 or TRBV12-4 combines with J gene TRBJ2-7; D is unclear. The CDR3 extends over 11 amino acids. Trimming removed 4 bases at V and 2 bases at J, with 3 bases between.

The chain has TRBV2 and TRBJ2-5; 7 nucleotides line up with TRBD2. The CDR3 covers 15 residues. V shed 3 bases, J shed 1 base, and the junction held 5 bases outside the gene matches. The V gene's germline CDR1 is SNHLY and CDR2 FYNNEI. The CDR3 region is CASSERLAGQETQYF. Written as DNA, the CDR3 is TGTGCCAGCAGTGAGAGGTTAGCGGGCCAAGAGACCCAGTACTTC.